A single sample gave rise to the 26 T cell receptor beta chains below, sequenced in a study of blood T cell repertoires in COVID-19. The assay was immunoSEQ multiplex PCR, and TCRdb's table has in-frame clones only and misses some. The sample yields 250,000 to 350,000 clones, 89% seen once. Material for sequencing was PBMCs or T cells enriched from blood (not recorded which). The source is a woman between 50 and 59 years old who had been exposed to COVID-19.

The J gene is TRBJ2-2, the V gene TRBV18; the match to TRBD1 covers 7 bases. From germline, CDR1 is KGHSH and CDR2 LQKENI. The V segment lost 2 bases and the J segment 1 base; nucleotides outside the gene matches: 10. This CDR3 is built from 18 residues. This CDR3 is CASSPYSGTARNTGELFF. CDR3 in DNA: TGTGCCAGCTCACCATACTCCGGGACAGCCAGGAACACCGGGGAGCTGTTTTTT.

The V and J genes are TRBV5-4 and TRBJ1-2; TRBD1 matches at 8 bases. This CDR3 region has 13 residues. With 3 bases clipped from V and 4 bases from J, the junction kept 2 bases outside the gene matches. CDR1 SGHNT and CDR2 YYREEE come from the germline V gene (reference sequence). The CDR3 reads CASSSTGGYGYTF. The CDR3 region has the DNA TGTGCCAGCAGCTCCACAGGGGGCTATGGCTACACCTTC.

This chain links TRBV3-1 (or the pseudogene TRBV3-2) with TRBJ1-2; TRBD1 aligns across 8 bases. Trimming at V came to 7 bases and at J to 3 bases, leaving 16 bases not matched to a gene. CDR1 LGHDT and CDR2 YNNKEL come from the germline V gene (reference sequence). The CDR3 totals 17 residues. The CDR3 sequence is CASTGSGGAGGDYGYTF. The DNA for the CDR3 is TGTGCCAGCACTGGATCAGGGGGCGCGGGAGGGGACTATGGCTACACCTTC.

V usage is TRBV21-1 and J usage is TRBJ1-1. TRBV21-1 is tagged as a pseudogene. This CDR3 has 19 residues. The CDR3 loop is CASSPLRVAGGDKNTEAFF. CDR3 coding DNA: TGTGCCAGCAGCCCCCTGAGGGTTGCGGGAGGGGATAAGAACACTGAAGCTTTCTTT.

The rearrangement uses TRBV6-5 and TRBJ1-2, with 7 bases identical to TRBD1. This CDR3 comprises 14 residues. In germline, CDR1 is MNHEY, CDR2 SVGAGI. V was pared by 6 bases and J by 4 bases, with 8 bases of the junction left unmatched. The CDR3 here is CASRPGTVTYGYTF. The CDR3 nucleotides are TGTGCCAGCAGGCCCGGGACAGTGACCTATGGCTACACCTTC.

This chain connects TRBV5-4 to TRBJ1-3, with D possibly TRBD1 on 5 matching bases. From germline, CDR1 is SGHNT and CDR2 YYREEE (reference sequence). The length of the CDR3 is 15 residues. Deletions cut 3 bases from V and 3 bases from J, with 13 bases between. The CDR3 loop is CASSSSAGLGNTIYF. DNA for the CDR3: TGTGCCAGCAGCTCCTCGGCGGGGCTTGGAAACACCATATATTTT.

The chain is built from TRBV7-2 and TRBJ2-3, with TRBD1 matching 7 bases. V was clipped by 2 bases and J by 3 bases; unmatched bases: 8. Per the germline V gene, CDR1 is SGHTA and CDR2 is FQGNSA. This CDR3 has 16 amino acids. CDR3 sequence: CASSLNRGVETDTQYF. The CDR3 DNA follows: TGTGCCAGCAGCTTAAACAGGGGAGTAGAGACAGATACGCAGTATTTT. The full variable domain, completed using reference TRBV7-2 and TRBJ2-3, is GAGVSQSPSNKVTEKGKDVELRCDPISGHTALYWYRQSLGQGLEFLIYFQGNSAPDKSGLPSDRFSAERTGGSVSTLTIQRTQQEDSAVYLCASSLNRGVETDTQYFGPGTRLTVL.

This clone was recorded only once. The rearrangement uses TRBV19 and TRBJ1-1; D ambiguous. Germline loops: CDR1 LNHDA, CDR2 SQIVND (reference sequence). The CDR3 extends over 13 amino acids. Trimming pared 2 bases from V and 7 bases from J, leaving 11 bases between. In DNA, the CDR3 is TGTGCCAGTAGTATATGGGCAGGTCTTGAAGCTTTCTTT. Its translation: CASSIWAGLEAFF.

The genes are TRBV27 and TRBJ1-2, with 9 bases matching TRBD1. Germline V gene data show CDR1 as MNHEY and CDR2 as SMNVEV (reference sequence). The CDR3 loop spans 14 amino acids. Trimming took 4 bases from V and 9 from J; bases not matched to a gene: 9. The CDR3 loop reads CASSSDRGVVSYTF. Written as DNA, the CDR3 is TGTGCCAGCAGTTCGGACAGGGGAGTTGTCAGCTACACCTTC.

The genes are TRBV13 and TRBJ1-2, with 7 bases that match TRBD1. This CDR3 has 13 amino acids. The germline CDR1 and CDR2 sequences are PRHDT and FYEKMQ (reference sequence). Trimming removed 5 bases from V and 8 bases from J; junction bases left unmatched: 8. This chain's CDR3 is CASSQGQSSGYTF. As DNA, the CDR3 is TGTGCCAGCAGCCAGGGACAGAGTAGCGGCTACACCTTC.

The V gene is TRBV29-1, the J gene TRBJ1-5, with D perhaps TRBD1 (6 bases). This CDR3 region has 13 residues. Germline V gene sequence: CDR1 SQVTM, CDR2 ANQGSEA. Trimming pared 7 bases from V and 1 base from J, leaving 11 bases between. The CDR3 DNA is TGCAGCGCCGCGGACAGCAGCAATCAGCCCCAGCATTTT. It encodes CSAADSSNQPQHF.

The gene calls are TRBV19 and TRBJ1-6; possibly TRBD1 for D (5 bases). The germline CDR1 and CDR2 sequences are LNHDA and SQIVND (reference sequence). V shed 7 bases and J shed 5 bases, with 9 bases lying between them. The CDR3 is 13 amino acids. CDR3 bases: TGTGCCAGTACCCTACAGGATAATTCACCCCTCCACTTT. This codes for CASTLQDNSPLHF. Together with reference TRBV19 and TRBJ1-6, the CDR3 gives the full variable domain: DGGITQSPKYLFRKEGQNVTLSCEQNLNHDAMYWYRQDPGQGLRLIYYSQIVNDFQKGDIAEGYSVSREKKESFPLTVTSAQKNPTAFYLCASTLQDNSPLHFGNGTRLTVT.

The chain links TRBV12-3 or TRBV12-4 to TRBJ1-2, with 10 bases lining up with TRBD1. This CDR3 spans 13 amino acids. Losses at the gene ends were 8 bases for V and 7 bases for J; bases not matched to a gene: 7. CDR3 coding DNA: TGTGCCAGCGACCGGGACAGGGGTCCTGGCTACACCTTC. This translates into CASDRDRGPGYTF.

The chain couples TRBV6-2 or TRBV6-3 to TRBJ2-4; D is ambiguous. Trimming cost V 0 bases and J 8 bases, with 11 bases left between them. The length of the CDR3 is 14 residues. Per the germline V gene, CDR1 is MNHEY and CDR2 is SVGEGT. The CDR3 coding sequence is TGTGCCAGCAGTTACTCATCGGGTGTGGACATTCAGTACTTC. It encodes CASSYSSGVDIQYF.

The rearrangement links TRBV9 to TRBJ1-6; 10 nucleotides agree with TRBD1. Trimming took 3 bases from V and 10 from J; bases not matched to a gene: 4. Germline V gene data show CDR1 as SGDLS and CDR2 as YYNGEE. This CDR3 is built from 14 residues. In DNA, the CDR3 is TGTGCCAGCAGCGAGGGGGACAGGGGATCACCCCTCCACTTT. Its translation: CASSEGDRGSPLHF.

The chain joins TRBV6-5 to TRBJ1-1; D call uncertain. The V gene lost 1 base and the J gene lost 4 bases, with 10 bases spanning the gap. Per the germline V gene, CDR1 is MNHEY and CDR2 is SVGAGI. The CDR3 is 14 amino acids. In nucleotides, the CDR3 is TGTGCCAGCAGTTACTATGATGAGGGCACTGAAGCTTTCTTT. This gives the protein CASSYYDEGTEAFF.

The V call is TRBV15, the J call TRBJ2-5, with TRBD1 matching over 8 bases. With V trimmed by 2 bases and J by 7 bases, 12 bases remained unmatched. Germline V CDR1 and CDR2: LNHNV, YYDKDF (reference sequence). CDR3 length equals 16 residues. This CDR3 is CATSRSSGGGIGTQYF. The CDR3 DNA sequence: TGTGCCACCAGCAGATCCTCAGGGGGCGGAATAGGGACCCAGTACTTC.

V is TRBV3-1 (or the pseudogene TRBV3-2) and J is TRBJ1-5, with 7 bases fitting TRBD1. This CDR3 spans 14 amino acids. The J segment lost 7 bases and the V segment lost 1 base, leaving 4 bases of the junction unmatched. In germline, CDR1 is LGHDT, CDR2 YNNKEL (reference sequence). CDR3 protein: CASSQGQGFQPQHF. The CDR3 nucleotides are TGTGCCAGCAGCCAAGGACAGGGTTTCCAGCCCCAGCATTTT.

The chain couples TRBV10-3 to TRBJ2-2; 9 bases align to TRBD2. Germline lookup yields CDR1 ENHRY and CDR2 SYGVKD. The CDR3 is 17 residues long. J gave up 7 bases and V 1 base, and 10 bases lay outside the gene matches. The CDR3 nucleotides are TGTGCCATCAGTGAGTTCGGGACTAGCTTCTTCGGCGGGGAGCTGTTTTTT. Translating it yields CAISEFGTSFFGGELFF.

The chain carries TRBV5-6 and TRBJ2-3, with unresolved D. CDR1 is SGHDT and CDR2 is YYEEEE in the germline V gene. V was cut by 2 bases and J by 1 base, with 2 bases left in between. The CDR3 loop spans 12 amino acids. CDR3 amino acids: CASSFGTDTQYF. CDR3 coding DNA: TGTGCCAGCAGCTTCGGCACAGATACGCAGTATTTT.

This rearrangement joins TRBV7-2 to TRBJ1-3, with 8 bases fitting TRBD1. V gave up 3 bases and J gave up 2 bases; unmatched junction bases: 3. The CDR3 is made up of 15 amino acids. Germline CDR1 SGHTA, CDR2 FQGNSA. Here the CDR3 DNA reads TGTGCCAGCAGCTTCCCGGACAGGGCTGGAAACACCATATATTTT. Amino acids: CASSFPDRAGNTIYF.

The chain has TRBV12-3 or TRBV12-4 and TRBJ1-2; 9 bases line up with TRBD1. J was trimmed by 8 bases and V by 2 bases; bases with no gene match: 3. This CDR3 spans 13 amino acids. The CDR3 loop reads CASSLTGGAGYTF. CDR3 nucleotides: TGTGCCAGCAGTTTAACAGGGGGCGCAGGCTACACCTTC.

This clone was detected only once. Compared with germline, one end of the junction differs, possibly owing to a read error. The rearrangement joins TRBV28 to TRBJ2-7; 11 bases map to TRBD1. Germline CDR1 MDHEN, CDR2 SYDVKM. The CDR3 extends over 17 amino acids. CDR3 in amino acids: CASSGRDRGVPGPAGAF. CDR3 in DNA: TGTGCCAGCAGTGGACGGGACAGGGGGGTTCCGGGGCCAGCCGGGGCCTTC.

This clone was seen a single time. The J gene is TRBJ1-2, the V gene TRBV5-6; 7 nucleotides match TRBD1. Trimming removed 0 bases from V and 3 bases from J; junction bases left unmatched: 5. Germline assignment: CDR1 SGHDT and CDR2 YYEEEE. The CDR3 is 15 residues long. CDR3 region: CASSLGQGDDYGYTF. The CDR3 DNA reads TGTGCCAGCAGCTTGGGACAGGGTGACGACTATGGCTACACCTTC.

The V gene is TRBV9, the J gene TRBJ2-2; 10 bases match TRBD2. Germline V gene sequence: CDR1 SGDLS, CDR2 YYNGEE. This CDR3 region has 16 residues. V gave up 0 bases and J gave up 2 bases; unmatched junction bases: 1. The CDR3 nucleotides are TGTGCCAGCAGCGTAGAACTAGCGGGAAACACCGGGGAGCTGTTTTTT. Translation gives CASSVELAGNTGELFF.

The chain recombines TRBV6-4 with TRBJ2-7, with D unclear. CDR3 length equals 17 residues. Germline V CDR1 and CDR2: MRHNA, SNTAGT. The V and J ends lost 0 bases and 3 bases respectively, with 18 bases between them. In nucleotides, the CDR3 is TGTGCCAGCAGTGACTCGCGAGGCACGACCGATTTCTACGAGCAGTACTTC. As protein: CASSDSRGTTDFYEQYF.